The 14 T cell receptor beta chains reported below all come from one sample, sequenced in a study of identical twins. In TCRdb, the 5' RACE reads were re-called with MiXCR into one record per CDR3 protein. This sample has about 500,000 distinct CDR3 sequences, with roughly 13% found just once. The data also belong to a second study, concerning yellow fever vaccine responses in identical twins.

Sequenced input: CD4+ T cells sorted from blood. These receptors came from a woman under 30 in good health.

The chain employs TRBV4-3 and TRBJ1-4, with 8 bases identical to TRBD1. V lost 0 bases, J lost 4 bases, and 7 bases stayed unmatched. The germline CDR1 and CDR2 sequences are LGHNA and YSLEER. The CDR3 length is 17 residues. The DNA of the CDR3 is TGCGCCAGCAGCCAAGACCTTGGGACAGGTTTTAATGAAAAACTGTTTTTT. As protein: CASSQDLGTGFNEKLFF.

This clonotype was found a few times. The CDR3 DNA reads as TGCAGTGCTAGATCCGGGACAGGGGCCGGTTGGGGCAATCAGCCCCAGCATTTT. As protein: CSARSGTGAGWGNQPQHF. V is TRBV20-1 and J is TRBJ1-5; 10 bases agree with TRBD1. The V and J ends lost 2 bases and 2 bases, in that order; junction bases with no gene match: 12. This CDR3 contains 18 residues. Germline V CDR1 and CDR2: DFQATT, SNEGSKA (reference sequence).

This clonotype was observed a few times. The CDR3 nucleotides are TGCAGAGCCGAGACTAGCGGCACAGATACGCAGTATTTT. Its translation is CRAETSGTDTQYF. The chain employs TRBV20-1 and TRBJ2-3; TRBD2 aligns across 8 bases. The CDR3 totals 13 residues. Germline CDR1 is DFQATT and CDR2 is SNEGSKA (reference sequence).

The V call is TRBV7-6, the J call TRBJ1-2, with D unresolved. This CDR3 has 16 amino acids. Germline V gives CDR1 SGHVS, CDR2 FNYEAQ. V lost 6 bases to trimming and J lost 4 bases, with 21 bases between them. This CDR3 reads CASSSGIPLSRYGYTF. For the CDR3, the DNA is TGTGCCAGCAGTTCTGGGATACCCCTCTCGCGCTATGGCTACACCTTC. The entire variable domain, with the rest obtained from reference TRBV7-6 and TRBJ1-2, is as follows: GAGVSQSPRYKVTKRGQDVALRCDPISGHVSLYWYRQALGQGPEFLTYFNYEAQQDKSGLPNDRFSAERPEGSISTLTIQRTEQRDSAMYRCASSSGIPLSRYGYTFGSGTRLTVV.

This clonotype was seen a few times. The V and J genes are TRBV6-2 or TRBV6-3 and TRBJ2-5; D perhaps matches TRBD2 (5 bases). Germline CDR1 and CDR2: MNHEY and SVGEGT. CDR3 length equals 13 residues. Trimming removed 6 bases from V and 5 bases from J, with 13 bases in between. The CDR3: CASRPRGRETQYF. In nucleotides, the CDR3 is TGTGCCAGCAGACCTCGAGGGCGGGAGACCCAGTACTTC.

The rearrangement uses TRBV6-5 and TRBJ2-7; D might be TRBD2 (6 bases). The V end was cut by 0 bases, the J end by 2 bases, with 11 bases between. Germline V gene lookup returns CDR1 MNHEY and CDR2 SVGAGI. The CDR3 totals 15 residues. The CDR3 sequence: CASSYSRDSTYEQYF. As DNA, the CDR3 is TGTGCCAGCAGTTACTCCAGGGACTCTACCTACGAGCAGTACTTC.

The table lists this clonotype with many counts. The chain couples TRBV10-3 to TRBJ2-7; 9 bases map to TRBD1. Unmatched junction bases numbered 14, after V lost 6 bases and J lost 5 bases. The CDR3 sequence is 16 residues long. Germline-derived CDR1 and CDR2 are ENHRY and SYGVKD. CDR3 loop: CAIRGGTGNSKNEQYF. CDR3 in DNA: TGTGCCATCAGGGGCGGGACAGGGAATAGTAAGAACGAGCAGTACTTC.

This clonotype was found many times. J is TRBJ2-5 and V is TRBV7-8, with a weak D call TRBD2 (5 bases). CDR1 is SGHVS, CDR2 FQNEAQ, per germline. The CDR3 loop spans 16 amino acids. Between the trimmed V and J ends, which lost 4 bases and 0 bases, there was a span of 15 bases. The CDR3 reads CASSWEKGRYQETQYF. CDR3 in DNA: TGTGCCAGCAGCTGGGAGAAAGGACGGTACCAAGAGACCCAGTACTTC.

The chain joins TRBV18 to TRBJ2-2; TRBD1 agrees at 7 bases. CDR3 length: 16 amino acids. Losses at the gene ends were 2 bases for V and 3 bases for J; bases not matched to a gene: 6. Germline V gene lookup returns CDR1 KGHSH and CDR2 LQKENI. DNA of the CDR3: TGTGCCAGCTCACCAACTGGACAGGCTGACACCGGGGAGCTGTTTTTT. Translating gives CASSPTGQADTGELFF.

The genes are TRBV6-5 and TRBJ1-5; D is undetermined. Between the trimmed V and J ends, which lost 2 bases and 5 bases, there was a span of 7 bases. CDR3 size: 13 residues. Germline CDR1 reads MNHEY; CDR2 reads SVGAGI. CDR3 in amino acids: CASSYAYDQPQHF. For the CDR3, the DNA is TGTGCCAGCAGTTACGCCTACGATCAGCCCCAGCATTTT.

The CDR3 nucleotides read TGCGCCAGCAGCTTGGATGTACTAAGAGGCGAGCAGTACTTC. This translates into CASSLDVLRGEQYF. The chain joins TRBV5-1 to TRBJ2-7; D not resolved. The CDR3 extends over 14 amino acids. Trimming cost V 0 bases and J 6 bases, with 13 bases left between them. Germline V gene data show CDR1 as SGHRS and CDR2 as YFSETQ.

The chain employs TRBV9 and TRBJ1-2, with a tentative D call TRBD1 (5 bases). The CDR3 contains 13 residues. The V end lost 2 bases, the J end lost 6 bases, and 11 bases lay between the germline ends. Germline V gene data show CDR1 as SGDLS and CDR2 as YYNGEE. In DNA form, the CDR3 reads TGTGCCAGCAGCGTGGGGCCGGGCCATGGCTACACCTTC. It codes for CASSVGPGHGYTF. The whole variable domain, filled in from reference TRBV9 and TRBJ1-2, reads DSGVTQTPKHLITATGQRVTLRCSPRSGDLSVYWYQQSLDQGLQFLIQYYNGEERAKGNILERFSAQQFPDLHSELNLSSLELGDSALYFCASSVGPGHGYTFGSGTRLTVV.

This sequence joins TRBV3-1 and TRBJ2-1, with TRBD2 as a possible D gene (6 bases). CDR1 and CDR2 (germline): LGHDT, YNNKEL (reference sequence). CDR3 length: 17 residues. Trimming shortened V by 0 bases and J by 4 bases, and 16 bases separated the two germline ends. The CDR3 region is CASSQEAGTLRYNEQFF. The DNA for the CDR3 is TGTGCCAGCAGCCAAGAAGCCGGGACTCTCAGGTACAATGAGCAGTTCTTC.

The chain is built from TRBV20-1 and TRBJ2-3; no reliable D call. Germline loops: CDR1 DFQATT, CDR2 SNEGSKA (reference sequence). With 1 base removed from V and 7 bases from J, the gap between germline ends came to 6 bases. CDR3 length: 11 amino acids. CDR3 residues: CSARGGHTQYF. CDR3 DNA sequence: TGCAGTGCTAGAGGTGGCCATACGCAGTATTTT.